This T cell receptor beta chain derives from a study of graft-versus-host responses after intestinal transplantation. Study-wide context: Induction using anti-thymocyte globulin, followed by tacrolimus and steroids for approximately three years, was given to all recipients. Findings and caveats of the study: Analysis identified GvH clones in recipient marrow, with some appearing first in ileum or blood.

The length of the CDR3 is 14 residues. V lost 0 bases, J lost 10 bases, and 11 bases lay in between. Germline V gene sequence: CDR1 SGHDT, CDR2 YYEEEE. Comments on this clone: Its antigen is unidentified.

Assay: immunoSEQ multiplex PCR; the TCRdb copy retains only in-frame clones and omits some. The sample consists of about 88,000 clones, roughly 93% of them appearing once. This receptor was obtained from a human donor who was the organ donor for an intestinal transplant. This material consisted of unstimulated CD4+ T cells sorted from spleen or lymph node cells, taken before transplant. This chain joins TRBV5-6 and TRBJ1-6, with D hard to call. The DNA of the CDR3 is TGTGCCAGCAGCTTGGTAGACGGGCGCTCACCCCTCCACTTT. Its protein is CASSLVDGRSPLHF.